This TCR beta chain is from a study of T cell responses to AZD1222 COVID-19 vaccine. Looking at the study overall: Pooled samples include second doses given at about 4 or 12 weeks.

TCRdb's table, derived via immunoSEQ multiplex PCR, lists solely in-frame clones and lacks some. The table shows about 110,000 clones, with more than 75% occurring only once. Details on this clone: Its antigen remains unknown.

The study's findings and limits: It should be noted that donors were predominantly white British and more often female, and clonal diversity was possibly underestimated. Along spike, vaccine-associated CD4 TCRs were found throughout, with dominance at 160-218 and 743-854. Only after the peak T cell response were repertoires sampled.

Germline V gene data show CDR1 as LGHNA and CDR2 as YNFKEQ. The V gene lost 2 bases and the J gene lost 2 bases, with 13 bases spanning the gap. The CDR3 sequence is 16 residues long. Sequencing used peripheral blood, obtained on day 0 of AZD1222 vaccination. The source of this sequence is an adult in good health. The genes are TRBV4-2 and TRBJ2-1; TRBD2 might be the D (5 bases). The CDR3 reads CASSQRPRDTYNEQFF. The CDR3 DNA sequence: TGTGCCAGCAGCCAAAGACCTCGGGATACCTACAATGAGCAGTTCTTC.